These 30 T cell receptor beta chains originate from one sample sequenced in a study of blood T cell repertoires in COVID-19. Clones were sequenced by immunoSEQ multiplex PCR, and TCRdb holds only the in-frame ones, with some missing. The sample yields about 180,000 clones, 80% to 90% seen once. What was sequenced was peripheral blood. The receptors originated from a man aged 45-65 years with active or convalescent COVID-19.

A few counts support this clone. The rearrangement links TRBV2 to TRBJ1-5; a weak D match, TRBD1 (5 bases). The V and J ends lost 7 bases and 0 bases respectively, with 13 bases between them. Germline CDR1 reads SNHLY; CDR2 reads FYNNEI. CDR3 length equals 15 residues. The DNA for the CDR3 is TGTGCCAGCAAAAGGGCCAGGGATAGCAATCAGCCCCAGCATTTT. Its protein product is CASKRARDSNQPQHF. Full variable domain (missing parts from reference TRBV2 and TRBJ1-5): EPEVTQTPSHQVTQMGQEVILRCVPISNHLYFYWYRQILGQKVEFLVSFYNNEISEKSEIFDDQFSVERPDGSNFTLKIRSTKLEDSAMYFCASKRARDSNQPQHFGDGTRLSIL.

The V and J genes are TRBV7-2 and TRBJ2-2, with D possibly TRBD1 on 5 matching bases. The CDR3 consists of 15 residues. Germline V gives CDR1 SGHTA, CDR2 FQGNSA. Trimming pared 4 bases from V and 7 bases from J, leaving 16 bases between. The CDR3 is CASSSGQGGRGELFF. Written as DNA, the CDR3 is TGTGCCAGCAGCTCCGGGCAGGGCGGTCGCGGGGAGCTGTTTTTT.

J is TRBJ2-2 and V is TRBV27, with TRBD1 matching over 10 bases. Germline CDR1 and CDR2: MNHEY and SMNVEV (reference sequence). The junction had 14 bases not matched to a gene; V was cut back by 4 bases and J by 6 bases. This CDR3 has 18 residues. The CDR3 DNA is TGTGCCAGCAGTTATAAGACTGGGACAGGGGTTGAGTCCGGGGAGCTGTTTTTT. Translating it yields CASSYKTGTGVESGELFF.

The chain is built from TRBV7-2 and TRBJ2-3; TRBD1 aligns across 12 bases. Germline CDR1 and CDR2: SGHTA and FQGNSA. The CDR3 spans 14 residues. Trimming took 4 bases from V and 7 from J; bases not matched to a gene: 3. CDR3 protein: CASSWDRGRHTQYF. CDR3 DNA: TGTGCCAGCAGCTGGGACAGGGGGCGTCATACGCAGTATTTT.

This clone appeared a few times. This chain joins TRBV29-1 and TRBJ1-2, with D hard to call. Germline V gene sequence: CDR1 SQVTM, CDR2 ANQGSEA. The length of the CDR3 is 12 residues. V dropped 0 bases and J dropped 8 bases, with 10 bases sitting between them. DNA for the CDR3: TGCAGCGTTGAAGATGGAGGAGGAGGCTACACCTTC. Amino acids: CSVEDGGGGYTF.

The chain carries TRBV29-1 and TRBJ2-2; tentatively, D is TRBD1 (6 bases). Germline V lookup: CDR1 SQVTM, CDR2 ANQGSEA. The CDR3 loop spans 12 amino acids. The V gene lost 5 bases and the J gene lost 6 bases, with 10 bases spanning the gap. In nucleotides, the CDR3 is TGCAGCGTTTTACAGGGTCCCGGGGAGCTGTTTTTT. The encoded protein is CSVLQGPGELFF.

This clone was seen a few times. V and J are TRBV2 and TRBJ1-2, with D uncertain. This CDR3 comprises 13 residues. Deletions cut 0 bases from V and 6 bases from J, with 8 bases between. The germline V gene has CDR1 SNHLY and CDR2 FYNNEI. The CDR3 sequence: CASSEAEVDGYTF. Here the CDR3 DNA reads TGTGCCAGCAGTGAAGCAGAGGTTGATGGCTACACCTTC.

This chain uses TRBV6-4 with TRBJ1-2, with 9 bases fitting TRBD1. CDR3 size: 17 residues. Looked up from germline, CDR1 is MRHNA and CDR2 is SNTAGT. The V gene end was trimmed by 6 bases and the J gene end by 4 bases; junction bases not matched to a gene: 15. DNA of the CDR3: TGTGCCAGCAGGAGGACCGGGACAGGGAATCTGGCCTATGGCTACACCTTC. It specifies CASRRTGTGNLAYGYTF.

V and J are TRBV11-2 and TRBJ2-4; D gene unclear. CDR3 length: 16 residues. Per germline, CDR1 SGHAT and CDR2 FQNNGV. Deletions cut 6 bases from V and 3 bases from J, with 18 bases between. The CDR3 DNA follows: TGTGCCAGCAGTCCCGAGGAAGTCTTGGGCAAAAACATTCAGTACTTC. Translated: CASSPEEVLGKNIQYF. Full variable domain (remainder filled in from reference TRBV11-2 and TRBJ2-4): EAGVAQSPRYKIIEKRQSVAFWCNPISGHATLYWYQQILGQGPKLLIQFQNNGVVDDSQLPKDRFSAERLKGVDSTLKIQPAKLEDSAVYLCASSPEEVLGKNIQYFGAGTRLSVL.

This chain uses TRBV2 with TRBJ1-3; no clear D gene. The V gene lost 5 bases and the J gene lost 2 bases, with 10 bases spanning the gap. The CDR3 loop spans 14 amino acids. Germline V gene data show CDR1 as SNHLY and CDR2 as FYNNEI. CDR3 in amino acids: CASSRPSTGNTIYF. CDR3 coding DNA: TGTGCCAGCAGTCGCCCGAGTACTGGAAACACCATATATTTT.

This chain connects TRBV18 to TRBJ1-1, with a weak D call TRBD1 (5 bases). The CDR3 covers 15 residues. CDR1 is KGHSH, CDR2 LQKENI, per germline. V dropped 0 bases and J dropped 1 base, with 9 bases sitting between them. The CDR3 nucleotides read TGTGCCAGCTCACCACCTAACAGGAAGAACACTGAAGCTTTCTTT. Protein sequence: CASSPPNRKNTEAFF.

This clone was counted only a few times. CDR3 coding DNA: TGTGCCAGCGGAGCCAGCAGGGCCATTGAGCAGTTCTTC. It specifies CASGASRAIEQFF. The rearrangement joins TRBV2 to TRBJ2-1; tentatively, D is TRBD1 (5 bases). Trimming left V 8 bases short and J 9 bases short, with 17 bases between. CDR3 length: 13 residues. The germline CDR1 and CDR2 sequences are SNHLY and FYNNEI.

This chain joins TRBV25-1 and TRBJ1-2; 7 bases line up with TRBD1. The CDR3 consists of 13 residues. Trimming at V came to 6 bases and at J to 8 bases, leaving 9 bases not matched to a gene. Germline V lookup: CDR1 MGHDK, CDR2 SYGVNS. This CDR3 reads CASRGTETGGYTF. The CDR3, as DNA: TGTGCCAGCAGGGGGACAGAGACGGGCGGCTACACCTTC.

The genes are TRBV28 and TRBJ1-1; D might be TRBD1 (5 bases). The CDR3 runs 14 residues. Trimming cost V 3 bases and J 2 bases, with 10 bases left between them. Germline V gene sequence: CDR1 MDHEN, CDR2 SYDVKM. CDR3 region: CASSFGDSNTEAFF. The CDR3, as DNA: TGTGCCAGCAGTTTCGGTGACAGTAACACTGAAGCTTTCTTT.

The genes are TRBV3-1 (or the pseudogene TRBV3-2) and TRBJ2-1, with D uncertain. Germline CDR1 LGHDT, CDR2 YNNKEL (reference sequence). V lost 7 bases to trimming and J lost 8 bases, with 18 bases between them. This CDR3 has 14 amino acids. This CDR3 is CASTAARSRDEQFF. CDR3 nucleotides: TGTGCCAGCACCGCTGCTAGGTCAAGAGATGAGCAGTTCTTC.

This clone was seen only a few times. This chain joins TRBV12-3 or TRBV12-4 and TRBJ2-1, with 7 bases aligning to TRBD2. The junction had 5 bases not matched to a gene; V was cut back by 7 bases and J by 5 bases. The CDR3 is 13 amino acids. The CDR3 sequence is CASKYLADNEQFF. The CDR3 DNA sequence: TGTGCCAGCAAGTACCTAGCGGACAATGAGCAGTTCTTC.

The J gene is TRBJ2-3, the V gene TRBV24-1; tentatively, D is TRBD2 (7 bases). The CDR3 extends over 16 amino acids. Trimming shortened V by 5 bases and J by 3 bases, and 17 bases separated the two germline ends. CDR1 is KGHDR and CDR2 is SFDVKD in the germline V gene. The CDR3 DNA reads as TGTGCCACCAGTGTTCCTCGGACTAGGGGGACAGATACGCAGTATTTT. Its translation is CATSVPRTRGTDTQYF.

This clone appeared once. The genes are TRBV4-3 and TRBJ1-6; no definite D call. V lost 0 bases and J lost 14, with 11 bases in between. This CDR3 is 13 amino acids long. Germline V gene sequence: CDR1 LGHNA, CDR2 YSLEER. CDR3 bases: TGCGCCAGCAGCCAAGATTGGAGATCCGCCCTCCACTTT. Protein sequence: CASSQDWRSALHF.

As DNA, the CDR3 is TGTGCCATCGGTCCAGGTAACACTGAAGCTTTCTTT. This translates into CAIGPGNTEAFF. The rearrangement links TRBV10-3 to TRBJ1-1; D not certain. The CDR3 is 12 amino acids. Germline V gives CDR1 ENHRY, CDR2 SYGVKD. V shed 8 bases and J shed 2 bases, with 9 bases lying between them.

Only one count was recorded for this clone. The chain links TRBV11-2 to TRBJ2-1, with 9 bases fitting TRBD2. V dropped 1 base and J dropped 10; count of bases not matched to a gene: 8. The CDR3 totals 15 residues. The germline V gene has CDR1 SGHAT and CDR2 FQNNGV. The CDR3 loop is CASSLAAGGQEEQFF. The DNA for the CDR3 is TGTGCCAGCAGCTTAGCTGCGGGAGGGCAGGAAGAGCAGTTCTTC.

The CDR3 spells CASSSAGDTQYF. The CDR3 DNA follows: TGTGCCAGCAGTTCTGCGGGAGATACGCAGTATTTT. The rearrangement links TRBV3-1 (or the pseudogene TRBV3-2) to TRBJ2-3; a weak D match, TRBD2 (5 bases). Germline V CDR1 and CDR2: LGHDT, YNNKEL (reference sequence). The CDR3 sequence is 12 residues long. Trimming pared 6 bases from V and 5 bases from J, leaving 9 bases between.

This clone was observed once. The V gene is TRBV7-2, the J gene TRBJ2-7; D is possibly TRBD1 (7 bases). This CDR3 has 13 amino acids. The V and J ends lost 5 bases and 5 bases respectively, with 13 bases between them. Germline V gene lookup returns CDR1 SGHTA and CDR2 FQGNSA. CDR3 nucleotides: TGTGCCAGCAGCGTTCAGGGGGGTAACGAGCAGTACTTC. Its protein is CASSVQGGNEQYF.

This clone qualifies as medium-sized. Here the CDR3 reads CATRLRTGQGQPQHF. The CDR3 bases are TGTGCCACAAGGCTCCGGACAGGGCAGGGTCAGCCCCAGCATTTT. The chain combines TRBV24-1 with TRBJ1-5; TRBD1 agrees at 8 bases. Unmatched junction bases numbered 13, after V lost 10 bases and J lost 6 bases. CDR3 length equals 15 residues. Germline-derived CDR1 and CDR2 are KGHDR and SFDVKD.

The chain has TRBV11-1 and TRBJ1-6, with 7 bases that match TRBD1. This CDR3 comprises 14 residues. V dropped 5 bases and J dropped 9; count of bases not matched to a gene: 7. Germline V CDR1 and CDR2: SGHAT, FQDESV (reference sequence). The CDR3 sequence: CASSKRQGGSPLHF. CDR3 sequence (DNA): TGTGCCAGCAGCAAGCGACAGGGAGGTTCACCCCTCCACTTT.

This chain joins TRBV6-5 and TRBJ1-2; TRBD1 agrees at 7 bases. Losses at the gene ends were 2 bases for V and 6 bases for J; bases not matched to a gene: 3. Germline V gene lookup returns CDR1 MNHEY and CDR2 SVGAGI. CDR3 length: 13 residues. In nucleotides, the CDR3 is TGTGCCAGCAGTTACAAGCAGGGGGATGGCTACACCTTC. Its protein product is CASSYKQGDGYTF.

The genes are TRBV7-2 and TRBJ2-5, with 14 bases identical to TRBD2. Germline V gene data show CDR1 as SGHTA and CDR2 as FQGNSA. The CDR3 has 18 amino acids. The V gene end was trimmed by 0 bases and the J gene end by 5 bases; junction bases not matched to a gene: 8. The DNA for the CDR3 is TGTGCCAGCAGCTTAGCGATCGGACTAGCGGGGGGAGGGGAGACCCAGTACTTC. It codes for CASSLAIGLAGGGETQYF.

The J gene is TRBJ2-3, the V gene TRBV5-6; unclear D gene. The CDR3 has 16 amino acids. Germline-derived CDR1 and CDR2 are SGHDT and YYEEEE. V lost 0 bases to trimming and J lost 5 bases, with 16 bases between them. CDR3 in amino acids: CASSLGIDIALDTQYF. CDR3 bases: TGTGCCAGCAGCTTGGGGATTGACATCGCCCTAGATACGCAGTATTTT. Drawing the rest from reference TRBV5-6 and TRBJ2-3, the complete variable domain is DAGVTQSPTHLIKTRGQQVTLRCSPKSGHDTVSWYQQALGQGPQFIFQYYEEEERQRGNFPDRFSGHQFPNYSSELNVNALLLGDSALYLCASSLGIDIALDTQYFGPGTRLTVL.

The table lists this clone with a few counts. This chain uses TRBV30 with TRBJ1-3; 8 bases map to TRBD1. The CDR3 totals 18 residues. The V and J ends lost 4 bases and 0 bases, in that order; junction bases with no gene match: 14. Germline V gene lookup returns CDR1 GTSNPN and CDR2 SVGIG (reference sequence). CDR3 region: CAWTRIPGTGDSGNTIYF. The CDR3 nucleotides are TGTGCCTGGACCCGTATACCCGGGACAGGAGACTCTGGAAACACCATATATTTT.

This clone has only a few counts. V and J are TRBV4-1 and TRBJ2-2; 7 nucleotides match TRBD2. Trimming cost V 6 bases and J 2 bases; bases outside gene matches: 12. Per germline, CDR1 MGHRA and CDR2 YSYEKL. CDR3 length: 17 residues. CDR3 sequence (DNA): TGCGCCAGCAGAAACCTAGCAGGGACTAAAAACACCGGGGAGCTGTTTTTT. Amino acid sequence: CASRNLAGTKNTGELFF.

This chain uses TRBV6-5 with TRBJ2-2, with 9 bases aligning to TRBD1. Per germline, CDR1 MNHEY and CDR2 SVGAGI. The J segment lost 7 bases and the V segment lost 6 bases, leaving 9 bases of the junction unmatched. This CDR3 has 15 residues. The CDR3 nucleotides read TGTGCCAGCAGCCGGGACAGGGTACGAGGCGGGGAGCTGTTTTTT. Translating gives CASSRDRVRGGELFF.